This T cell receptor (beta chain) was retrieved from a study of blood T cell repertoires in COVID-19. As for the study in general: Both acute and convalescent COVID-19 samples were obtained from the United States, Italy and Spain.

V was cut by 6 bases and J by 1 base, with 12 bases left in between. Per the germline V gene, CDR1 is KGHSH and CDR2 is LQKENI. This CDR3 is built from 14 residues. This clone has just a few counts. The authors' processing: How many nucleated cells were present was estimated from reference gene primer amplification. The assay was immunoSEQ multiplex PCR, and TCRdb's table has in-frame clones only and misses some. V, J and clone size were drawn from that table, and D and trimming were deduced from the DNA. Of 150,000 to 200,000 clones in the sample, about 85% are singletons; the top ten hold about 2%. The receptor was derived from a man in his sixties or seventies with active or convalescent COVID-19. The sequenced sample consisted of peripheral blood. The gene calls are TRBV18 and TRBJ1-1, with D tentatively TRBD1 (6 bases). The CDR3 loop reads CASSRDNPNTEAFF. The CDR3 region has the DNA TGTGCCAGCTCGAGGGACAACCCGAACACTGAAGCTTTCTTT.